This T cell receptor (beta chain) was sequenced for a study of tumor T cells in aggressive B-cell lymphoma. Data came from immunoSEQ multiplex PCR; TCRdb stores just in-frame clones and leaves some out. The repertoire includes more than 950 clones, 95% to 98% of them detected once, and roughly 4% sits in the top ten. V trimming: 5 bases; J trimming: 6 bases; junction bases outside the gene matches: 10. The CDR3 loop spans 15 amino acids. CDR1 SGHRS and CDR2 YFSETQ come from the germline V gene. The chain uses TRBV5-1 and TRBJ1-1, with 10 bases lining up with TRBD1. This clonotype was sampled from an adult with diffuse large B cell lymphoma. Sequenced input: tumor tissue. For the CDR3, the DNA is TGCGCCAGCAGTTCTCCAACCGGGACAGGGGCTGAAGCTTTCTTT. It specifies CASSSPTGTGAEAFF. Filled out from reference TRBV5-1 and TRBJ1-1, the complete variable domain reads KAGVTQTPRYLIKTRGQQVTLSCSPISGHRSVSWYQQTPGQGLQFLFEYFSETQRNKGNFPGRFSGRQFSNSRSEMNVSTLELGDSALYLCASSSPTGTGAEAFFGQGTRLTVV.